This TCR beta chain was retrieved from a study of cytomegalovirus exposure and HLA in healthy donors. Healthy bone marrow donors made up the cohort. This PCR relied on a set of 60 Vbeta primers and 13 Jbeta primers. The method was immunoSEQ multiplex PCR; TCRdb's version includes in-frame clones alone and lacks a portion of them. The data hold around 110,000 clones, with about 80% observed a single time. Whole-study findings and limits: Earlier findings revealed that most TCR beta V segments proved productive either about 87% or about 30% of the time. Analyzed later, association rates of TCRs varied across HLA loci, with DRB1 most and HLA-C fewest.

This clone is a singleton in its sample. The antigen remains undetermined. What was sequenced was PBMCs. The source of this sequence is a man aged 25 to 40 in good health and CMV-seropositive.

The CDR3 here is CASSTSGNSYEQYF. CDR3 nucleotides: TGTGCCAGCAGTACTAGCGGGAACTCCTACGAGCAGTACTTC. This chain connects TRBV6-1 to TRBJ2-7; 10 bases are shared with TRBD2. Germline CDR1 reads MNHNS; CDR2 reads SASEGT. CDR3 length equals 14 residues. The V and J ends lost 5 bases and 0 bases, in that order; junction bases with no gene match: 1.